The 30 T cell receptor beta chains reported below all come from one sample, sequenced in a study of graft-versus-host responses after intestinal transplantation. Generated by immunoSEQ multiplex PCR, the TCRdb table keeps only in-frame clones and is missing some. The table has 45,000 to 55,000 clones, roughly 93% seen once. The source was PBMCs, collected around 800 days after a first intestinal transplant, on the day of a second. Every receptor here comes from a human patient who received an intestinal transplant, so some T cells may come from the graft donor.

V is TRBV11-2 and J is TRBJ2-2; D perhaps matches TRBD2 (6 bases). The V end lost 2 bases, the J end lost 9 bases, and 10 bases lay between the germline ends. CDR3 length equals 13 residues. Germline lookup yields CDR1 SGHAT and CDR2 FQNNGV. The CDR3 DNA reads TGTGCCAGCAGCTTATTTCGGGAGTGGGAGCTGTTTTTT. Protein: CASSLFREWELFF. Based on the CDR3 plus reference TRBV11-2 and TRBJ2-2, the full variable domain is EAGVAQSPRYKIIEKRQSVAFWCNPISGHATLYWYQQILGQGPKLLIQFQNNGVVDDSQLPKDRFSAERLKGVDSTLKIQPAKLEDSAVYLCASSLFREWELFFGEGSRLTVL.

The CDR3 DNA is TGTGCCAGCAGCTTAGCGATCGCGGGGGGCAGGTCCTACAATGAGCAGTTCTTC. This translates into CASSLAIAGGRSYNEQFF. The J gene is TRBJ2-1, the V gene TRBV7-6, with TRBD2 matching over 8 bases. The CDR3 has 18 amino acids. Germline-derived CDR1 and CDR2 are SGHVS and FNYEAQ. V was pared by 0 bases and J by 1 base, with 8 bases of the junction left unmatched.

The CDR3 spells CASSLTGGVNTEAFF. DNA of the CDR3: TGTGCCAGCAGCTTAACCGGGGGGGTAAACACTGAAGCTTTCTTT. The J gene is TRBJ1-1, the V gene TRBV7-3; TRBD1 might be the D (5 bases). The CDR3 totals 15 residues. Germline CDR1 reads SGHTA; CDR2 reads FQGTGA. V lost 0 bases and J lost 2, with 10 bases in between.

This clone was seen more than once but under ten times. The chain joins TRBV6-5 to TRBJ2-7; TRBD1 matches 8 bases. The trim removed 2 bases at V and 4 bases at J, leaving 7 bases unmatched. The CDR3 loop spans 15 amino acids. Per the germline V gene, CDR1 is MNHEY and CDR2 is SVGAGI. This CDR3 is CASSYGSTGGYEQYF. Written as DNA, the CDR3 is TGTGCCAGCAGTTACGGTAGTACAGGGGGATACGAGCAGTACTTC.

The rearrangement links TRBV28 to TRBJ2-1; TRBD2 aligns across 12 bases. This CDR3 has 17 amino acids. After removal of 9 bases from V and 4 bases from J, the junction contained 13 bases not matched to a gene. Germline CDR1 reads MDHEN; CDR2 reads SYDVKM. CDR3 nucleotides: TGTGCCAGGGCACACCTGTCTAGCGGGAGGGCATACAATGAGCAGTTCTTC. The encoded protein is CARAHLSSGRAYNEQFF.

The CDR3 nucleotides read TGTGCCAGTACTCGTGGGGGGCCGAGCTCCTACGAGCAGTACTTC. The encoded protein is CASTRGGPSSYEQYF. The chain couples TRBV19 to TRBJ2-7; the D gene could be TRBD1 or TRBD2 (6 bases each). Germline V gene lookup returns CDR1 LNHDA and CDR2 SQIVND (reference sequence). Trimming took 7 bases from V and 0 from J, leaving 16 bases between them. This CDR3 has 15 residues.

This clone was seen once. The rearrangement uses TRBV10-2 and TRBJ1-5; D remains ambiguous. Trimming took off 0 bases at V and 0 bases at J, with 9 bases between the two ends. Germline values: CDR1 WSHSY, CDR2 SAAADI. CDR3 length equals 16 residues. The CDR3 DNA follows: TGCGCCAGCAGTGAGTCGAGGAGGTATAGCAATCAGCCCCAGCATTTT. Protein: CASSESRRYSNQPQHF.

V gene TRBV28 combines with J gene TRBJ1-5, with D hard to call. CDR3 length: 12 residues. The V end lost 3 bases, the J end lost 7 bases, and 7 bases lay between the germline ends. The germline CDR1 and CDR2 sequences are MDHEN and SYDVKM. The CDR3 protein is CASSFDGQPQHF. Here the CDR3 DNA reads TGTGCCAGCAGTTTTGACGGGCAGCCCCAGCATTTT.

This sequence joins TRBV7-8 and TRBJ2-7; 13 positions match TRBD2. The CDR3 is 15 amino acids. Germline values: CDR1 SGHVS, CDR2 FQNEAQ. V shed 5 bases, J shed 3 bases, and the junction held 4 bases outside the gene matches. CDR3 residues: CASSVRTSGSYEQYF. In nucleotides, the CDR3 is TGTGCCAGCAGCGTTCGGACTAGCGGGAGCTACGAGCAGTACTTC. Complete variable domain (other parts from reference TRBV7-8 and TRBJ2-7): GAGVSQSPRYKVAKRGQDVALRCDPISGHVSLFWYQQALGQGPEFLTYFQNEAQLDKSGLPSDRFFAERPEGSVSTLKIQRTQQEDSAVYLCASSVRTSGSYEQYFGPGTRLTVT.

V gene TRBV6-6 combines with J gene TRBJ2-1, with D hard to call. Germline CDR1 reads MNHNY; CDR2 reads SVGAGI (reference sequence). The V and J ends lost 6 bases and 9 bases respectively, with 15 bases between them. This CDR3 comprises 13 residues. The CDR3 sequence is CASSVGMSVEQFF. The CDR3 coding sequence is TGTGCCAGCAGCGTGGGAATGTCGGTTGAGCAGTTCTTC.

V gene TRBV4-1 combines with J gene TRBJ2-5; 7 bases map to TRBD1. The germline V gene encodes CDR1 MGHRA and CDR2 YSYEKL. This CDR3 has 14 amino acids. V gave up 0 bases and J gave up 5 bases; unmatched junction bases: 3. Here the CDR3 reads CASSQDPDRETQYF. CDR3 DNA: TGCGCCAGCAGCCAAGATCCGGACAGGGAGACCCAGTACTTC.

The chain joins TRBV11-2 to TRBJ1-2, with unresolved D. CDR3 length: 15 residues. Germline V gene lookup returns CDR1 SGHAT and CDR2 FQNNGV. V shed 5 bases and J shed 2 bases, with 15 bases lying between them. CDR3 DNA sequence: TGTGCCAGCAGCCCACCTACAACCGGGAACTATGGCTACACCTTC. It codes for CASSPPTTGNYGYTF.

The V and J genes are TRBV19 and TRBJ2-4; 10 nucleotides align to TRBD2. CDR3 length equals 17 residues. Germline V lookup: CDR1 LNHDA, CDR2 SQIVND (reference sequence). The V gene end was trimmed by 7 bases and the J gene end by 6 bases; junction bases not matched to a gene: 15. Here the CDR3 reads CASKTSGMGGVRNIQYF. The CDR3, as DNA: TGTGCCAGTAAAACTAGCGGGATGGGAGGGGTTCGAAACATTCAGTACTTC.

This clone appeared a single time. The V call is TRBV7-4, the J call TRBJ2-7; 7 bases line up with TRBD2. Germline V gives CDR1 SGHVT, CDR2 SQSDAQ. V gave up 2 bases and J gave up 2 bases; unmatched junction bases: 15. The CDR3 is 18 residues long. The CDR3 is CASSLNWPTSSLTYEQYF. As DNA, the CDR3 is TGTGCCAGCAGCTTAAATTGGCCGACTAGCTCTCTCACCTACGAGCAGTACTTC.

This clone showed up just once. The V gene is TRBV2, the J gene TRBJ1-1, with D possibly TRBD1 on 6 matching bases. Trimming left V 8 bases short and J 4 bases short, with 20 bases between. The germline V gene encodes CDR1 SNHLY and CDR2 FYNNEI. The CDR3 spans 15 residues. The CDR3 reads CASFGTRGLSTEAFF. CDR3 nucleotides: TGTGCCAGCTTTGGTACACGGGGGCTGAGCACTGAAGCTTTCTTT.

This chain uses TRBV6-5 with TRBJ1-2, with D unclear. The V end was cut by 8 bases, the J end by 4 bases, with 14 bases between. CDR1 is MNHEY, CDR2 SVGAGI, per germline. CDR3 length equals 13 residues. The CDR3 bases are TGTGCCAGCCGTATGAAGGAGAGCTATGGCTACACCTTC. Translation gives CASRMKESYGYTF.

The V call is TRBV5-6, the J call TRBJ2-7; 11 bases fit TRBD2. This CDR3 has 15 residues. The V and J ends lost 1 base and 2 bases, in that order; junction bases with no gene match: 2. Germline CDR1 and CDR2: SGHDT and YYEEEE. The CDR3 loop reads CASSLIAGGPYEQYF. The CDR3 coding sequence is TGTGCCAGCAGCTTGATAGCGGGAGGGCCCTACGAGCAGTACTTC. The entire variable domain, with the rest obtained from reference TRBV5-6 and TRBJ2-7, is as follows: DAGVTQSPTHLIKTRGQQVTLRCSPKSGHDTVSWYQQALGQGPQFIFQYYEEEERQRGNFPDRFSGHQFPNYSSELNVNALLLGDSALYLCASSLIAGGPYEQYFGPGTRLTVT.

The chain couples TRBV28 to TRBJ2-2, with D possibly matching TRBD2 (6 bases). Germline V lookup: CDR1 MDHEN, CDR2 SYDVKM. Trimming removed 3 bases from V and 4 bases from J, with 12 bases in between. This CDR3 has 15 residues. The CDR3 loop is CASSFLGGVTGELFF. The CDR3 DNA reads TGTGCCAGCAGTTTTCTCGGGGGAGTCACCGGGGAGCTGTTTTTT.

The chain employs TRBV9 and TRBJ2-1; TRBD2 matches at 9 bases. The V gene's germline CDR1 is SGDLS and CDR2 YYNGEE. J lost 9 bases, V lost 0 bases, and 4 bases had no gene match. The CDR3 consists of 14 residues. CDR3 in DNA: TGTGCCAGCAGCGTAGATAGCGGGAGAGTTGAGCAGTTCTTC. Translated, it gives CASSVDSGRVEQFF.

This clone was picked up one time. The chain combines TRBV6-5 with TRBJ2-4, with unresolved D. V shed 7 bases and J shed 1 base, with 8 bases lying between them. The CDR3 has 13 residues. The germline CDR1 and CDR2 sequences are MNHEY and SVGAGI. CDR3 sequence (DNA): TGTGCCAGCAAAGAGTCGGCCAAAAACATTCAGTACTTC. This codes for CASKESAKNIQYF.

The CDR3, as DNA: TGCGCCAGCAGTGTTGGACTAGCGGACAATGAGCAGTTCTTC. Its translation: CASSVGLADNEQFF. The chain is built from TRBV10-2 and TRBJ2-1, with 10 nucleotides matching TRBD2. This CDR3 has 14 residues. Unmatched junction bases numbered 2, after V lost 4 bases and J lost 5 bases. Germline CDR1 is WSHSY and CDR2 is SAAADI.

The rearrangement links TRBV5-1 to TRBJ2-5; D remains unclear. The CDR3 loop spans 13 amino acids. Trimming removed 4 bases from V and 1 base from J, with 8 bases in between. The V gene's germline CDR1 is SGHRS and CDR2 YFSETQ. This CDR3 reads CASSIRLQETQYF. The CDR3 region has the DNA TGCGCCAGCAGCATCAGGCTCCAAGAGACCCAGTACTTC. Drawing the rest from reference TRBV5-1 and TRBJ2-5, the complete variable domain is KAGVTQTPRYLIKTRGQQVTLSCSPISGHRSVSWYQQTPGQGLQFLFEYFSETQRNKGNFPGRFSGRQFSNSRSEMNVSTLELGDSALYLCASSIRLQETQYFGPGTRLLVL.

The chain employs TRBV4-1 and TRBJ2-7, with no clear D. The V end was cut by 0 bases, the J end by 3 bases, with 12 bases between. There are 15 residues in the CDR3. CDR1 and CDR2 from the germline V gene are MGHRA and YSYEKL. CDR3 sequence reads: CASSQEPHHRYEQYF. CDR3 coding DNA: TGCGCCAGCAGCCAAGAACCCCATCACCGCTACGAGCAGTACTTC.

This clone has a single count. CDR3 amino acids: CASSPRTGPNTGELFF. The CDR3 region has the DNA TGTGCCAGCAGCCCCCGGACAGGCCCGAACACCGGGGAGCTGTTTTTT. The V call is TRBV7-8, the J call TRBJ2-2; 7 bases map to TRBD1. Germline CDR1 and CDR2: SGHVS and FQNEAQ. There are 16 residues in the CDR3. V shed 5 bases and J 0 bases; nucleotides not matched to a gene: 6.

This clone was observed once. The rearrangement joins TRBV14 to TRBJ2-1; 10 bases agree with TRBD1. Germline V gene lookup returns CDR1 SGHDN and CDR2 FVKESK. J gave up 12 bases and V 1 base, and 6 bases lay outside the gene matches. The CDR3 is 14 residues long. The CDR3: CASSQGGTGEWQFF. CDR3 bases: TGTGCCAGCAGCCAAGGGGGGACAGGGGAGTGGCAGTTCTTC. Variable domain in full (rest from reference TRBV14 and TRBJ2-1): EAGVTQFPSHSVIEKGQTVTLRCDPISGHDNLYWYRRVMGKEIKFLLHFVKESKQDESGMPNNRFLAERTGGTYSTLKVQPAELEDSGVYFCASSQGGTGEWQFFGPGTRLTVL.

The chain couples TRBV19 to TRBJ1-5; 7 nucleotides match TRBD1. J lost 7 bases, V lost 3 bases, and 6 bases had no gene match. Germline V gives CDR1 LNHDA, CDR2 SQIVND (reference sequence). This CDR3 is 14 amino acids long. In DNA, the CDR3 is TGTGCCAGTAGTATTAGACAGGGAGGGCAGCCCCAGCATTTT. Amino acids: CASSIRQGGQPQHF.

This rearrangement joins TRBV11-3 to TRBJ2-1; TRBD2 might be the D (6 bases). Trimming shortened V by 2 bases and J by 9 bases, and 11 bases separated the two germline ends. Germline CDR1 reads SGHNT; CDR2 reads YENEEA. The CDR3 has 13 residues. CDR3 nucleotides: TGTGCCAGCAGCTTATTGGGGGGTGGTGAGCAGTTCTTC. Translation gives CASSLLGGGEQFF.

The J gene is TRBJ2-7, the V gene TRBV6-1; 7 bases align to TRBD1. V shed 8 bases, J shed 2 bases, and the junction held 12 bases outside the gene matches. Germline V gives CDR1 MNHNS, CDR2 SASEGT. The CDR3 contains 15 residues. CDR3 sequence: CASSADRAPTYEQYF. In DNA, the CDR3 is TGTGCCAGCTCCGCTGACAGGGCTCCTACCTACGAGCAGTACTTC.

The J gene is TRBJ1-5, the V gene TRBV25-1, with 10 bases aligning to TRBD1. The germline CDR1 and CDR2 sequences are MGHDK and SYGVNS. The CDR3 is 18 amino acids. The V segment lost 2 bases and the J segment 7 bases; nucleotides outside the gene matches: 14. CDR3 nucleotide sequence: TGTGCCAGCAGTGAACGGGGACAGGGGACACGTCCGGGACAGCCCCAGCATTTT. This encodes CASSERGQGTRPGQPQHF.

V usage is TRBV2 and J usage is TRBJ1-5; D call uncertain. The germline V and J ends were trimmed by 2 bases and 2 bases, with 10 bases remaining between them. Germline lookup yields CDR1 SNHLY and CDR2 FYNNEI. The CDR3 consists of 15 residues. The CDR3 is CASSEILGGNQPQHF. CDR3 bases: TGTGCCAGCAGTGAAATCCTGGGTGGCAATCAGCCCCAGCATTTT.